These 2 T cell receptor beta chains originate from one sample sequenced in a study of response to subunit inactivated influenza vaccine. TCRdb re-derived calls from the RT-PCR reads in MiXCR, one entry per CDR3 protein. The sample yields 450,000 to 600,000 distinct CDR3 sequences, 7.5% to 8.5% seen once. Material: PBMCs from blood, obtained approximately 25 months after vaccination. The receptor source for this set is a man aged 45 to 70 who received an inactivated influenza vaccine.

This clonotype was seen more than once but under ten times. The chain recombines TRBV7-9 with TRBJ1-6; D might be TRBD1 (6 bases). CDR1 is SEHNR, CDR2 FQNEAQ, per germline (reference sequence). This CDR3 region has 14 residues. Trimming took off 6 bases at V and 9 bases at J, with 15 bases between the two ends. CDR3 coding DNA: TGTGCCAGCAGTCTAGACAGGCCGGTTTCACCCCTCCACTTT. Translated, it gives CASSLDRPVSPLHF. The full variable domain, in which reference TRBV7-9 and TRBJ1-6 provide the parts outside the CDR3, is DTGVSQNPRHKITKRGQNVTFRCDPISEHNRLYWYRQTLGQGPEFLTYFQNEAQLEKSRLLSDRFSAERPKGSFSTLEIQRTEQGDSAMYLCASSLDRPVSPLHFGNGTRLTVT.

A note on this clonotype: This clone may be a read error of a much larger clone one base away. The gene calls are TRBV27 and TRBJ2-7; D not certain. The germline V gene has CDR1 MNHEY and CDR2 SMNVEV (reference sequence). The CDR3 has 14 residues. The DNA for the CDR3 is TGTGCCCGCAGTTTAACCCAGAGCACCTACGAGCAGTACTTC. Translation gives CARSLTQSTYEQYF.